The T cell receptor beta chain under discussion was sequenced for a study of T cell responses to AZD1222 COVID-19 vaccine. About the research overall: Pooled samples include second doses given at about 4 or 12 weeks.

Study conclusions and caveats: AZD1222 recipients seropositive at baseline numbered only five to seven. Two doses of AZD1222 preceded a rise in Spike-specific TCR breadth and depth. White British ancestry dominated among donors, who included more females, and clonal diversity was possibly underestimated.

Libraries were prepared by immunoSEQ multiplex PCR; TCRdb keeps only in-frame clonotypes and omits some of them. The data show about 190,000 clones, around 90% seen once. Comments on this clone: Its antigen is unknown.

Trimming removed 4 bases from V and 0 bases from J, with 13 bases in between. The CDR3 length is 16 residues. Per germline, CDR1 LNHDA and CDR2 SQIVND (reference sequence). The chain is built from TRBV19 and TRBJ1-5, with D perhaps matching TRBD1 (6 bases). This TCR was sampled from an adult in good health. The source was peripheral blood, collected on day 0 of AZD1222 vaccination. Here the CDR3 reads CASSSGQTYSNQPQHF. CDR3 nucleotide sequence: TGTGCCAGTAGTAGCGGACAGACCTATAGCAATCAGCCCCAGCATTTT.